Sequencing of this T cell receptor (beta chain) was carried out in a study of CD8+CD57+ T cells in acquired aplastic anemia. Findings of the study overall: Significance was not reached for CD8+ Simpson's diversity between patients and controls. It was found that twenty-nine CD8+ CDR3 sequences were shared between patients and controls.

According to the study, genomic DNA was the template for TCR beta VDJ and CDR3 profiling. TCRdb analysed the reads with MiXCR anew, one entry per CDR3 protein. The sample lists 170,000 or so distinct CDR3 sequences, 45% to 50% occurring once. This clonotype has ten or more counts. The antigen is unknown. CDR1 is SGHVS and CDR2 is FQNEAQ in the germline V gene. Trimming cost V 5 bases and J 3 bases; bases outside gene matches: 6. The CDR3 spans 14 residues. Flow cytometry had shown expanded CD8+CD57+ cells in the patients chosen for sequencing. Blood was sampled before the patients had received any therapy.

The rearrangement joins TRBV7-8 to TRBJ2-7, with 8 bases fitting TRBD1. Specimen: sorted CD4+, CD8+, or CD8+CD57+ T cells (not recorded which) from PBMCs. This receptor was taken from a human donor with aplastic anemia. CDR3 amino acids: CASSHIGQGYEQYF. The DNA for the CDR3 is TGTGCCAGCAGCCATATAGGACAGGGCTACGAGCAGTACTTC. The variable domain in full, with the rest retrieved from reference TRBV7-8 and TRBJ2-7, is GAGVSQSPRYKVAKRGQDVALRCDPISGHVSLFWYQQALGQGPEFLTYFQNEAQLDKSGLPSDRFFAERPEGSVSTLKIQRTQQEDSAVYLCASSHIGQGYEQYFGPGTRLTVT.